This T cell receptor beta chain was identified in a study of glioma-infiltrating T cells. Findings and caveats of the study: Tissue-blood divergence was below expectation in non-neoplastic patients, above in gliomas. Very few CDR3 sequences were shared between tissue and blood.

The V end lost 2 bases, the J end lost 4 bases, and 9 bases lay between the germline ends. CDR1 is WNHNN and CDR2 is SYGVQD in the germline V gene (reference sequence). This CDR3 comprises 14 residues. TCR alpha and beta CDR3 regions were amplified from RNA using iRepertoire nested multiplex PCR. One-step reverse transcription and amplification started from around 100-400 ng of tissue mRNA or PBMC total RNA. TCRdb reprocessed the multiplex PCR reads via MiXCR and lists one record per CDR3 protein. The sample yields under 150,000 distinct CDR3 sequences, roughly a quarter seen once. Worth noting for this clonotype: The antigen is not known.

This sequence joins TRBV10-1 and TRBJ1-3; D is uncertain. Sequencing was performed on glioma tissue, nonneoplastic brain tissue, or PBMCs (not recorded which). The clonotype originates from a human donor with low-grade glioma or glioblastoma, undergoing nonglioma brain surgery, or in good health (not recorded which). CDR3 amino acids: CASSEALGGNTIYF. The CDR3 nucleotides read TGCGCCAGCAGTGAGGCCCTGGGAGGAAACACCATATATTTT.